One sample yielded the 8 T cell receptor beta chains listed below, sequenced in a study of CD8+ T cells in alopecia areata. RNA was isolated and reverse transcribed to cDNA, the sequencing template. TCRdb's table, derived via immunoSEQ multiplex PCR, lists solely in-frame clones and lacks some. Here the sample spans roughly 150,000 clones, roughly 58% being singletons. Input material: CD8+ T cells sorted from blood. These receptors came from a human donor in good health.

V and J are TRBV5-1 and TRBJ2-3, with 7 bases that match TRBD1. Germline V gene lookup returns CDR1 SGHRS and CDR2 YFSETQ. V shed 3 bases and J 4 bases; nucleotides not matched to a gene: 5. There are 14 residues in the CDR3. The CDR3 sequence is CASSSGQKSDTQYF. CDR3 nucleotide sequence: TGCGCCAGCAGCTCGGGACAGAAGTCAGATACGCAGTATTTT. Filled out from reference TRBV5-1 and TRBJ2-3, the complete variable domain reads KAGVTQTPRYLIKTRGQQVTLSCSPISGHRSVSWYQQTPGQGLQFLFEYFSETQRNKGNFPGRFSGRQFSNSRSEMNVSTLELGDSALYLCASSSGQKSDTQYFGPGTRLTVL.

This clone was observed a few times. The CDR3 DNA follows: TGCAGCGTGAGGACAGGTCGGGCCGGGGAGCTGTTTTTT. Protein product: CSVRTGRAGELFF. The chain has TRBV29-1 and TRBJ2-2; 7 nucleotides match TRBD1. The CDR3 is made up of 13 amino acids. The germline CDR1 and CDR2 sequences are SQVTM and ANQGSEA. The trim removed 6 bases at V and 6 bases at J, leaving 7 bases unmatched.

The gene calls are TRBV29-1 and TRBJ2-5; unclear D gene. V shed 2 bases and J shed 1 base, with 8 bases lying between them. Germline values: CDR1 SQVTM, CDR2 ANQGSEA. The CDR3 contains 13 residues. CDR3 nucleotides: TGCAGCGTTGAACGTCCCAGCCAAGAGACCCAGTACTTC. The encoded protein is CSVERPSQETQYF.

The J gene is TRBJ2-5, the V gene TRBV27; TRBD1 is a possible D gene (5 bases). Trimming removed 5 bases from V and 5 bases from J, with 15 bases in between. This CDR3 is 14 amino acids long. Germline V gives CDR1 MNHEY, CDR2 SMNVEV (reference sequence). This chain's CDR3 is CASSPVGAGETQYF. CDR3 nucleotides: TGTGCCAGCAGTCCCGTTGGGGCTGGGGAGACCCAGTACTTC.

The J gene is TRBJ2-2, the V gene TRBV7-2, with TRBD2 matching over 7 bases. V lost 3 bases, J lost 7 bases, and 11 bases stayed unmatched. Germline V gene data show CDR1 as SGHTA and CDR2 as FQGNSA. This CDR3 spans 16 amino acids. The DNA for the CDR3 is TGTGCCAGCAGCTTGTGGCTAGCGGATAGGGGCGGGGAGCTGTTTTTT. Protein product: CASSLWLADRGGELFF.

The chain couples TRBV5-6 to TRBJ2-1; 12 bases agree with TRBD2. The CDR3 consists of 15 residues. V gave up 2 bases and J gave up 5 bases; unmatched junction bases: 2. Germline V gene sequence: CDR1 SGHDT, CDR2 YYEEEE. CDR3 DNA: TGTGCCAGCAGCTTCGGACTAGCGGGACACAATGAGCAGTTCTTC. It encodes CASSFGLAGHNEQFF.

This clone was detected only a few times. Within the sample, other DNA sequences also encode this same CDR3. The CDR3 sequence is CASSLGVSNQPQHF. The CDR3 DNA reads TGTGCCAGCAGTTTGGGGGTAAGCAATCAGCCCCAGCATTTT. The rearrangement links TRBV6-6 to TRBJ1-5, with D tentatively TRBD1 (5 bases). Between the trimmed V and J ends, which lost 4 bases and 1 base, there was a span of 8 bases. The CDR3 totals 14 residues. Looked up from germline, CDR1 is MNHNY and CDR2 is SVGAGI (reference sequence).

This clone was counted only a few times. V usage is TRBV29-1 and J usage is TRBJ2-7; D may be TRBD1 (8 bases). The CDR3 consists of 16 residues. V shed 5 bases and J shed 2 bases, with 22 bases lying between them. Per the germline V gene, CDR1 is SQVTM and CDR2 is ANQGSEA. The CDR3 DNA follows: TGCAGCGTTTGGGGAAAATACAGGGGGGGAGCCTACGAGCAGTACTTC. Protein sequence: CSVWGKYRGGAYEQYF.